The sequence of this T cell receptor beta chain was determined in a study of Graves' ophthalmopathy and Graves' hyperthyroidism. Comments on this clonotype: A read error may be the cause here, since a much bigger clone is one base away.

Germline CDR1 reads DFQATT; CDR2 reads SNEGSKA (reference sequence). V was clipped by 2 bases and J by 0 bases, with 11 bases between them. The CDR3 contains 15 residues. Patients were diagnosed from clinical symptoms, serum thyroxine, TRAb, thyroid ultrasound and orbital computed tomography. Amplification from RNA transcripts yielded the TCR beta CDR3 regions. HTBI primers served in a first-round RT-PCR, which a second-round multiplex PCR followed. TCRdb ran MiXCR on the multiplex PCR reads and lists one entry per CDR3 protein. The sample consists of around 600,000 distinct CDR3 sequences, roughly 41% of them appearing once.

The chain employs TRBV20-1 and TRBJ1-5; unclear D gene. Sequenced input: peripheral blood. The sequence came from an adult man with Graves' ophthalmopathy. The CDR3 bases are TGCAGTGCTAGAAGCGGCGGGGATAGCAATCAGCCCCAGCATTTT. Amino acids: CSARSGGDSNQPQHF.